The following is a T cell receptor (beta chain) sequence with its context. The sample belongs to a study of technical replicates of blood from several donors. The CDR3 loop spans 14 amino acids. Germline V gene sequence: CDR1 MNHNS, CDR2 SASEGT. V was pared by 6 bases and J by 4 bases, with 9 bases of the junction left unmatched. Data came from immunoSEQ multiplex PCR; TCRdb stores just in-frame clones and leaves some out. The table includes more than 90,000 clones, 95% detected once. The gene calls are TRBV6-1 and TRBJ2-7, with TRBD1 matching 7 bases. The sequenced sample was T cells isolated from PBMCs. This sequence was found in a human donor in good health. DNA of the CDR3: TGTGCCAGCAGGCAACAGGGGTCTTCTTACGAGCAGTACTTC. It translates to CASRQQGSSYEQYF.